The entry that follows covers one T cell receptor (beta chain) sequence. Its specificity is unknown. The germline V gene has CDR1 SGHAT and CDR2 FQNNGV. The CDR3 sequence is 17 residues long. Trimming removed 4 bases at V and 3 bases at J, with 18 bases between. Focal radiation plus CTLA-4 blockade with ipilimumab was given to patients with chemo-refractory metastatic non-small-cell lung cancer. These data come from a study of radiotherapy plus CTLA-4 blockade in lung cancer. The table came from immunoSEQ multiplex PCR; TCRdb's copy has only in-frame clones and leaves some out. The data hold under 55,000 clones, with around 85% observed a single time. Study-wide findings and caveats: Reported findings show early blood T cell clone dynamics, with interferon-beta, best predicted response. Expansion of tumor-derived TCR clones was observed in blood after radiotherapy plus ipilimumab.

Specimen: peripheral blood, collected from a patient treated with radiotherapy plus ipilimumab. The J gene is TRBJ1-4, the V gene TRBV11-2; D is possibly TRBD1 (5 bases). The sequence was collected from a human donor with non-small cell lung cancer who had a partial response to radiotherapy plus ipilimumab. CDR3 nucleotide sequence: TGTGCCAGCAGCTCTCCCACCGGTCAGGGTGCTAATGAAAAACTGTTTTTT. Amino acid sequence: CASSSPTGQGANEKLFF.